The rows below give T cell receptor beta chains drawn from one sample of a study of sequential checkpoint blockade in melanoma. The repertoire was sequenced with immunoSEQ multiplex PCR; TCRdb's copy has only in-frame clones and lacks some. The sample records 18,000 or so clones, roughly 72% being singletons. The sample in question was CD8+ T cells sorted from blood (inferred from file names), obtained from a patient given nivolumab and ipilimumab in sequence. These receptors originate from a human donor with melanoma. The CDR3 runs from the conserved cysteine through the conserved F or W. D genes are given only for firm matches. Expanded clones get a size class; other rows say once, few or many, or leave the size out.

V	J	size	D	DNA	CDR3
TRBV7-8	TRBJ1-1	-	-	TGTGCCAGCAGCCCACGGGGGGGCTACACTGAAGCTTTCTTT	CASSPRGGYTEAFF
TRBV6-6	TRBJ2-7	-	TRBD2	TGTGCCAGCAGTTATAGCAGCGGGGGGTCCTACGAGCAGTACTTC	CASSYSSGGSYEQYF
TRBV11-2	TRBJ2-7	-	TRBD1	TGTGCCAGCAGCTTAGTGTTCGACAGGGAAATTTTC	CASSLVFDREIF
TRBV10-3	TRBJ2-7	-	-	TGTGCCATCAGTGTGGACAAGAGCTCCTACGAGCAGTACTTC	CAISVDKSSYEQYF
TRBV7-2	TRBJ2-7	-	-	TGTGCCAGCAGCTTACTGGGCCTATCCTACGAGCAGTACTTC	CASSLLGLSYEQYF
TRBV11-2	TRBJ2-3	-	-	TGTGCCAGCAGCTTCCGAGGGACTCCTGGGGATACGCAGTATTTT	CASSFRGTPGDTQYF
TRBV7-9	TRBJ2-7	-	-	TGTGCCAGCAGCCTTCGCGAGACAGGATACGAGCAGTACTTC	CASSLRETGYEQYF
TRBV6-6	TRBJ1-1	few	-	TGTGCCAGCAGTCCCAGGAAGAACACTGAAGCTTTCTTT	CASSPRKNTEAFF
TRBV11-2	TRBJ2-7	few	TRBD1	TGTGCCAGCCTATCGACAGGGAAGCCCTACGAGCAGTACTTC	CASLSTGKPYEQYF
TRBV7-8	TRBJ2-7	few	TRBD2	TGTGCCAGCAGCCCGAAAGGGACCTCCGGGGGGTACGAGCAGTACTTC	CASSPKGTSGGYEQYF
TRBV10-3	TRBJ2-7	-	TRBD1	TGTGCCATCAGTGCCGGACAGGGTTCCTACGAGCAGTACTTC	CAISAGQGSYEQYF
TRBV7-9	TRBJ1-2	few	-	TGTGCCAGCAGCTTAGTCGCGGTCACCTATGGCTACACCTTC	CASSLVAVTYGYTF
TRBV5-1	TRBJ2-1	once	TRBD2	TGCGCCAGCAGCCATCTGGGGACTACAGGAAATGAGCAGTTCTTC	CASSHLGTTGNEQFF
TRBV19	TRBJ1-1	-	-	TGTGCCAGTAGTATTAGAATGTACACTGAAGCTTTCTTT	CASSIRMYTEAFF
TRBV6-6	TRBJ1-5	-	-	TGTGCCAGCACCCTAGCGAGAAGGGTCAATCAGCCCCAGCATTTT	CASTLARRVNQPQHF
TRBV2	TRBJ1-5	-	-	TGTGCCAGCAGCGAAACAGGGAGTGGAAATCAGCCCCAGCATTTT	CASSETGSGNQPQHF
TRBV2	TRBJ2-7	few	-	TGTGCCAGCAGTGAAGTGTTGACAGCAGCCGAGCAGTACTTC	CASSEVLTAAEQYF
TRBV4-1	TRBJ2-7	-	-	TGCGCCAGCAGTACCTACCCCATAGAACGGGAAAGCTCCTACGAGCAGTACTTC	CASSTYPIERESSYEQYF
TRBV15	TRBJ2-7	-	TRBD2	TGTGCCACCAGCAGAGATTATAGCGGGGAAAGCTCCTACGAGCAGTACTTC	CATSRDYSGESSYEQYF
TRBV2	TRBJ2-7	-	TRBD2	TGTGCCAGCAGTGAATTTACTAGCGGGAGGTACGCCTACGAGCAGTACTTC	CASSEFTSGRYAYEQYF
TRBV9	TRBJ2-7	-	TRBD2	TGTGCCAGCAGCGTAGAAGTAAGGGGTAGCGGGGTTTGCAACGAGCAGTACTTC	CASSVEVRGSGVCNEQYF
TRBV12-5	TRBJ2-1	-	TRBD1	TGTGCTAGTGGTGCTGGCGGGACAGGGTTAATCAATGAGCAGTTCTTC	CASGAGGTGLINEQFF
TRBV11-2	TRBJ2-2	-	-	TGTGCCAGCAGCCCCTTCCCAGGCCAGGGGTCGAACACCGGGGAGCTGTTTTTT	CASSPFPGQGSNTGELFF
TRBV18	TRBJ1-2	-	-	TGTGCCAGCTCACCAGGTCGAGGGACACCATTCTATGGCTACACCTTC	CASSPGRGTPFYGYTF
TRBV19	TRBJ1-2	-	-	TGTGCCAGTAGTTTCCAGACAGACTATGGCTACACCTTC	CASSFQTDYGYTF
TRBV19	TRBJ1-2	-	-	TGTGCCAGTAGTATCCTAGTCAGGGCGCCAGATGGCTACACCTTC	CASSILVRAPDGYTF
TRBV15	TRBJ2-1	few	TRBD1	TGTGCCACCAGCAGGACAGGGGACCCCTACAATGAGCAGTTCTTC	CATSRTGDPYNEQFF
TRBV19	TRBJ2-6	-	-	TGTGCCAGTACCGCGACTGACTCTGGGGCCAACGTCCTGACTTTC	CASTATDSGANVLTF
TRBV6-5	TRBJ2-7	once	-	TGTGCCAGCAGTTACAGATCAAGCACCTACGAGCAGTACTTC	CASSYRSSTYEQYF
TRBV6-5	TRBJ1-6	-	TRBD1	TGTGCCAGCAGTGGGGGACAGGCGAGTTCACCCCTCCACTTT	CASSGGQASSPLHF
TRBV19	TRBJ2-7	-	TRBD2	TGTGCCAGTAGTATCGGGACTAGCGGACACTACGAGCAGTACTTC	CASSIGTSGHYEQYF
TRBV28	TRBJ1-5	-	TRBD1	TGTGCCATTACTTTTGGACAGGGGGCCATTCAGCCCCAGCATTTT	CAITFGQGAIQPQHF
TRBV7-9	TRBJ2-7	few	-	TGTGCCAGCAGCTTAGTTTTTCGCGGGGTGACCTACGAGCAGTACTTC	CASSLVFRGVTYEQYF
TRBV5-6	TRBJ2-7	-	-	TGTGCCAGCAGCCCGGCGGGACCCTACGAGCAGTACTTC	CASSPAGPYEQYF
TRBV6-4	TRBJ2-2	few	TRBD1	TGTGCCAGCAGTGGGACAGGGGACACCGGGGAGCTGTTTTTT	CASSGTGDTGELFF
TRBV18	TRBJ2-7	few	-	TGTGCCAGCAGCTTGAGGACTCCCCGCTCCTACGAGCAGTACTTC	CASSLRTPRSYEQYF
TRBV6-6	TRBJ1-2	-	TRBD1	TGTGCCAGCAGTCCCTCCGGGACAGGGACCTATGGCTACACCTTC	CASSPSGTGTYGYTF
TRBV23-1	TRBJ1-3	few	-	TGCGCCATCCCGCCGACCGGGGAGTCCGGAAACACCATATATTTT	CAIPPTGESGNTIYF
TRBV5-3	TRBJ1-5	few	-	TGTGCCAGCAGCTACCACAATAGCAATCAGCCCCAGCATTTT	CASSYHNSNQPQHF
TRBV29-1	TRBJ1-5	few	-	TGCAGCGTTGAGGAAAAGGAGCATCAGCCCCAGCATTTT	CSVEEKEHQPQHF
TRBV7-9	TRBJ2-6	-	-	TGTGCCAGCAGCCCTGGCAGGGGTTTCTCTGGGGCCAACGTCCTGACTTTC	CASSPGRGFSGANVLTF
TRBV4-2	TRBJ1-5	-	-	TGTGCCAGCAGCCAAGTCGAGAATCAGCCCCAGCATTTT	CASSQVENQPQHF
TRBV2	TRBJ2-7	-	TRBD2	TGTGCCAGCAGTGAAGCCGGGGCGAGGGAGGGGCTCGAGCAGTACTTC	CASSEAGAREGLEQYF
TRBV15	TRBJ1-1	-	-	TGTGCCACCAGCGTCAGGGCTTACACTGAAGCTTTCTTT	CATSVRAYTEAFF
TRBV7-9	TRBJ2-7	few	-	TGTGCCAGCAGCTCAGCCGGTAGCTCCTACGAGCAGTACTTC	CASSSAGSSYEQYF
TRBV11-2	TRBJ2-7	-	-	TGTGCCAGCAGCCCAAATCACAGCTACGAGCAGTACTTC	CASSPNHSYEQYF
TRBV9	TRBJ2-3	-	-	TGTGCCAGCAGCGGAAGACTAGATAGGGATACGCAGTATTTT	CASSGRLDRDTQYF
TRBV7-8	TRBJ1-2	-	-	TGTGCCAGCAGCCCCCAGGCAGTACCCTTCTATGGCTACACCTTC	CASSPQAVPFYGYTF
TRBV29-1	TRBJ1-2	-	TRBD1	TGCAGCGTTGAGGCCGGGACAGGGGATGGCTACACCTTC	CSVEAGTGDGYTF
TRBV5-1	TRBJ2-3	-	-	TGCGCCAGCAGCTTGAGACAGTCCACAGATACGCAGTATTTT	CASSLRQSTDTQYF
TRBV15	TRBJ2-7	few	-	TGTGCCACCAGCAGGGGCATTGGGTACGAGCAGTACTTC	CATSRGIGYEQYF
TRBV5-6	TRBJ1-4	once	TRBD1	TGTGCCAGCAGCTTGACCAGGGGGCCAAATGAAAAACTGTTTTTT	CASSLTRGPNEKLFF